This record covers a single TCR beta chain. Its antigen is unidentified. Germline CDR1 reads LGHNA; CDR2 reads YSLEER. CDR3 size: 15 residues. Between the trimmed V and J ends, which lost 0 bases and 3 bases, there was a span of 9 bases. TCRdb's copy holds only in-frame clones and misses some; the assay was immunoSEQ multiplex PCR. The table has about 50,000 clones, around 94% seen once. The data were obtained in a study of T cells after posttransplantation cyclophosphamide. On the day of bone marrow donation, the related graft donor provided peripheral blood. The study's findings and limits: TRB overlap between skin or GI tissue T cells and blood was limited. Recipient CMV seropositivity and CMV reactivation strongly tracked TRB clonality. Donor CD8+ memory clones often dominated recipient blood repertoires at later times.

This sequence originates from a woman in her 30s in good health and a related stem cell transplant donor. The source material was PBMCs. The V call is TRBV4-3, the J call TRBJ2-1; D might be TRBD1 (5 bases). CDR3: CASSQEQVDYNEQFF. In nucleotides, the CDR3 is TGCGCCAGCAGCCAAGAACAGGTGGACTACAATGAGCAGTTCTTC.